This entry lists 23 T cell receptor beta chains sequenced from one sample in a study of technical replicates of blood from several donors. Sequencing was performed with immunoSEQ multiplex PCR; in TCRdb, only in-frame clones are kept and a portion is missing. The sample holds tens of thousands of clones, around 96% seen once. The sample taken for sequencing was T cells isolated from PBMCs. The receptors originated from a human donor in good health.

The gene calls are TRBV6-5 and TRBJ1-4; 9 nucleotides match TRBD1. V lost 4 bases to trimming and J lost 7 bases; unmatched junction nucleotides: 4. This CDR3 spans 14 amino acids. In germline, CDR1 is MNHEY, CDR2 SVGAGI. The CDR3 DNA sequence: TGTGCCAGCAGTTTCGGACAGGGGACTGAAAAACTGTTTTTT. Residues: CASSFGQGTEKLFF.

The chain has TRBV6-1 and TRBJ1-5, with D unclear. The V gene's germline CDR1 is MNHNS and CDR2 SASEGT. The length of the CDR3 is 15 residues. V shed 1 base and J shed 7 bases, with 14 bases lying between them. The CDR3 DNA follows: TGTGCCAGCAGTGAAGGGTTCCGGGGAAACCAGCCCCAGCATTTT. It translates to CASSEGFRGNQPQHF.

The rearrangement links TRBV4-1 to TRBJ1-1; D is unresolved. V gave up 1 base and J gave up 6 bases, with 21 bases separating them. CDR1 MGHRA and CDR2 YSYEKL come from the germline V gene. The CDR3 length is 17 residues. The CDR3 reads CASSQAVVRTDSAEAFF. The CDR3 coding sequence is TGCGCCAGCAGCCAAGCGGTAGTTCGGACTGATAGCGCTGAAGCTTTCTTT.

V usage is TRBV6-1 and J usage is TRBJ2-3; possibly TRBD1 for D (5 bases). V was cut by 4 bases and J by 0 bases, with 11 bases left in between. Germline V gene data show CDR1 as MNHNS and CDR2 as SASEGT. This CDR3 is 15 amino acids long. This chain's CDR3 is CASSGQKASTDTQYF. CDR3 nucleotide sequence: TGTGCCAGCAGTGGACAGAAAGCTAGCACAGATACGCAGTATTTT.

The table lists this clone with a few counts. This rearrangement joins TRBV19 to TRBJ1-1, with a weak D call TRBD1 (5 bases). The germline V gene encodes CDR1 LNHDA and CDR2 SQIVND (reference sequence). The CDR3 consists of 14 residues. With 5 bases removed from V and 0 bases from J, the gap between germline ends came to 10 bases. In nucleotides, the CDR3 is TGTGCCAGTAGTTCAGGGCGAATGAACACTGAAGCTTTCTTT. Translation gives CASSSGRMNTEAFF.

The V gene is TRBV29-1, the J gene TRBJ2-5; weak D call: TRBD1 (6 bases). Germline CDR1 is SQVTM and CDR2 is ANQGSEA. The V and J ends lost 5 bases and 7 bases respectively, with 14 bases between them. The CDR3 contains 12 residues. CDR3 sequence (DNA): TGCAGCGTTAAACAGGGAAAAGGGACCCAGTACTTC. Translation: CSVKQGKGTQYF.

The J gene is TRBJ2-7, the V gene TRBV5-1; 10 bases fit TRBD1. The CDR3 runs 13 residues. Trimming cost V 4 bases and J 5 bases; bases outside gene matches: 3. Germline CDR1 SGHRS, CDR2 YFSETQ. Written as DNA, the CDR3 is TGCGCCAGCAGCGCGGGACAGGGGAACGAGCAGTACTTC. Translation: CASSAGQGNEQYF.

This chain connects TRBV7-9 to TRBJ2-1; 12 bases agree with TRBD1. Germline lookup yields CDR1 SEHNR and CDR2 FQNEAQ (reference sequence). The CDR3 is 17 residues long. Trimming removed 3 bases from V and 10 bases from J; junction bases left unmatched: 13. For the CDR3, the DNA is TGTGCCAGCAGCTTCCTACGCCTTGGGGACAGGGGGCACGAGCAGTTCTTC. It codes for CASSFLRLGDRGHEQFF.

The CDR3 loop reads CASSVAGSGNTIYF. The CDR3 coding sequence is TGTGCCAGCAGCGTAGCAGGGTCTGGAAACACCATATATTTT. V gene TRBV9 combines with J gene TRBJ1-3, with D perhaps TRBD1 (5 bases). Germline-derived CDR1 and CDR2 are SGDLS and YYNGEE. The CDR3 covers 14 residues. V lost 0 bases and J 1 base, leaving 5 bases between the germline ends.

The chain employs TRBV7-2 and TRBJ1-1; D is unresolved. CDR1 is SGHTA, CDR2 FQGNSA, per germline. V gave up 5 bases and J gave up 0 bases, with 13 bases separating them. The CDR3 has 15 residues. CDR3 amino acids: CASSPRTALNTEAFF. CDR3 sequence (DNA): TGTGCCAGCAGCCCCAGAACAGCTTTGAACACTGAAGCTTTCTTT.

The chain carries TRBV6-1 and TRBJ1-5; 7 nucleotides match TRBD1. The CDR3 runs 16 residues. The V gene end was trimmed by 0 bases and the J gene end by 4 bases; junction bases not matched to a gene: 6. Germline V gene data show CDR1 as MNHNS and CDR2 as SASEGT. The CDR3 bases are TGTGCCAGCAGTGAAGCTACAGGGGTCGGGAATCAGCCCCAGCATTTT. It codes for CASSEATGVGNQPQHF.

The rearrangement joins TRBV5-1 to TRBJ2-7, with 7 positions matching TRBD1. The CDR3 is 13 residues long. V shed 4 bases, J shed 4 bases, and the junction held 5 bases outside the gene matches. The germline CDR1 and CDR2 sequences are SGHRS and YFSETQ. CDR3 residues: CASSGGQRYEQYF. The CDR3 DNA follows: TGCGCCAGCAGCGGGGGACAGAGATACGAGCAGTACTTC. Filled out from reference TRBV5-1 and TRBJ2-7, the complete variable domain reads KAGVTQTPRYLIKTRGQQVTLSCSPISGHRSVSWYQQTPGQGLQFLFEYFSETQRNKGNFPGRFSGRQFSNSRSEMNVSTLELGDSALYLCASSGGQRYEQYFGPGTRLTVT.

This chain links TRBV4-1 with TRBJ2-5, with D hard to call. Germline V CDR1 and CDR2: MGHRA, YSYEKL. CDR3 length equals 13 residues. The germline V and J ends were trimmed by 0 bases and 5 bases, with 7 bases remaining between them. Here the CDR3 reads CASSQERRETQYF. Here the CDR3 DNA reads TGCGCCAGCAGCCAAGAGCGCCGGGAGACCCAGTACTTC.

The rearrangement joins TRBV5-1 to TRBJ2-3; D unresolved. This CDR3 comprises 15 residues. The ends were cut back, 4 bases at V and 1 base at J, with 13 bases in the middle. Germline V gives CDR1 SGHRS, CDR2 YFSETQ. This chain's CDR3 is CASSHRGGGTDTQYF. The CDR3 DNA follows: TGCGCCAGCAGCCACCGTGGCGGAGGCACAGATACGCAGTATTTT.

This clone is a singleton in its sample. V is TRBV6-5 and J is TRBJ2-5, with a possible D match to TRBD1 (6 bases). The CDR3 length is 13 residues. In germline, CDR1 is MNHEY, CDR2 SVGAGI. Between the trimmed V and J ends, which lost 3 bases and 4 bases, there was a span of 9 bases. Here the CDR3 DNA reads TGTGCCAGCAGTTATGGGACAAGAGAGACCCAGTACTTC. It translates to CASSYGTRETQYF.

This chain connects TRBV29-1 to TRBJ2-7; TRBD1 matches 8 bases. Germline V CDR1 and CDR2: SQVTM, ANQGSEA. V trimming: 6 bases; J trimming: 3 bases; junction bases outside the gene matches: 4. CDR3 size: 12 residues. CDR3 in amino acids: CSVYRGNYEQYF. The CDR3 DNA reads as TGCAGCGTCTACAGGGGGAACTACGAGCAGTACTTC.

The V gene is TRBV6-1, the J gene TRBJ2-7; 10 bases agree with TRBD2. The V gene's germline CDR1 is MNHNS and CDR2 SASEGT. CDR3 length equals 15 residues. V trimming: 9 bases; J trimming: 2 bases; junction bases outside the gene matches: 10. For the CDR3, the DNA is TGTGCCAGTTCGACTCCAGCGGGGGGGGCCTACGAGCAGTACTTC. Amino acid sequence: CASSTPAGGAYEQYF.

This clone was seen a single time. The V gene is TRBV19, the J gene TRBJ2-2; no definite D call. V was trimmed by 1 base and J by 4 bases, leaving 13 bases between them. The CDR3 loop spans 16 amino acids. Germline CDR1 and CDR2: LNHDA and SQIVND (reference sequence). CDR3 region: CASSIGVVLTTGELFF. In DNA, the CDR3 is TGTGCCAGTAGTATAGGTGTAGTTTTAACCACCGGGGAGCTGTTTTTT.

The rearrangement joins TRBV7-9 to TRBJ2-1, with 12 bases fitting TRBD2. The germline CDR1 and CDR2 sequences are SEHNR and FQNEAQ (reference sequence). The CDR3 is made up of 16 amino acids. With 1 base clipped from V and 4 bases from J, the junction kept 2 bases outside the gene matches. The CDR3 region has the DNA TGTGCCAGCAGCTTAGAGACTAGCGGGGGATACAATGAGCAGTTCTTC. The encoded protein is CASSLETSGGYNEQFF.

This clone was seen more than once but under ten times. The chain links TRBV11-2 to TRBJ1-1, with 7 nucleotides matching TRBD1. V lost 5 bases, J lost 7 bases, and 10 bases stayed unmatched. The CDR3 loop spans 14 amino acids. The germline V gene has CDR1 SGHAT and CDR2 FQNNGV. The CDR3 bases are TGTGCCAGCAGCGTTACAGGGGTGGGGGGTGAAGCTTTCTTT. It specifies CASSVTGVGGEAFF. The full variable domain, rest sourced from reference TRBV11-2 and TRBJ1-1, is EAGVAQSPRYKIIEKRQSVAFWCNPISGHATLYWYQQILGQGPKLLIQFQNNGVVDDSQLPKDRFSAERLKGVDSTLKIQPAKLEDSAVYLCASSVTGVGGEAFFGQGTRLTVV.

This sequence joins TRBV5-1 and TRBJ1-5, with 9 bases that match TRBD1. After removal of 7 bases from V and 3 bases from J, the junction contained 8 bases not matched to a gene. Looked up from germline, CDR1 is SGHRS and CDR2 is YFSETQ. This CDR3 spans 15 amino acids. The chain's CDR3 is CASSDGTGHNQPQHF. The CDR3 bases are TGCGCCAGCTCAGACGGGACAGGGCACAATCAGCCCCAGCATTTT.

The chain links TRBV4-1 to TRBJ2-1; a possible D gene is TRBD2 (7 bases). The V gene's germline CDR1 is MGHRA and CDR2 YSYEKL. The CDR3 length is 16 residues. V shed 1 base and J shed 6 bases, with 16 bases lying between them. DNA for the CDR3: TGCGCCAGCAGCCAAGTAGGTGGGGGGGCCAGCAATGAGCAGTTCTTC. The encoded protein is CASSQVGGGASNEQFF.

This CDR3 reads CASSYQDRYEQYF. CDR3 DNA sequence: TGTGCCAGCAGTTACCAGGACAGGTACGAGCAGTACTTC. The rearrangement uses TRBV6-5 and TRBJ2-7; TRBD1 aligns across 7 bases. CDR3 size: 13 residues. Losses at the gene ends were 2 bases for V and 4 bases for J; bases not matched to a gene: 2. Germline values: CDR1 MNHEY, CDR2 SVGAGI.